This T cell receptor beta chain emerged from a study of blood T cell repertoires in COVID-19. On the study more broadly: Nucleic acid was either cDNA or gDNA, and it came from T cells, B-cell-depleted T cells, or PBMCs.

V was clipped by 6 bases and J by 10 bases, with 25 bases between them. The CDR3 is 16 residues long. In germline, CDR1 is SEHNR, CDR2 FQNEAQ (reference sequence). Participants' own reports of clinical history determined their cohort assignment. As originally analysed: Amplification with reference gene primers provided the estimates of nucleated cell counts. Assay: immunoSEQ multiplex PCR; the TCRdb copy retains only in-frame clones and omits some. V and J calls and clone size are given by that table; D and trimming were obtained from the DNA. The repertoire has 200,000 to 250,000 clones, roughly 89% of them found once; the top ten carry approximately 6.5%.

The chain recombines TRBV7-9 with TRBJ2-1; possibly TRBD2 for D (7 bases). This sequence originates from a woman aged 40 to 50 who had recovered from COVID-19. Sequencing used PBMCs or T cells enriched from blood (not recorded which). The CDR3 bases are TGTGCCAGCAGTCCCCCCAGGGGAGGGGATTTGGTAGAGCAGTTCTTC. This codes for CASSPPRGGDLVEQFF.